This TCR beta chain was recorded in a study of shared clonotypes between healthy human individuals. The germline V gene encodes CDR1 MNHEY and CDR2 SVGAGI. The CDR3 loop spans 13 amino acids. V gave up 8 bases and J gave up 13 bases; unmatched junction bases: 5. Measured with immunoSEQ multiplex PCR; TCRdb has only the in-frame clones, and not every one. This table has about 1 million clones, about three quarters appearing once. The sequence came from a man younger than 30 in good health. What was sequenced was memory CD4+ T cells sorted from blood. The subset here: CD45RA-negative fraction. The rearrangement joins TRBV6-5 to TRBJ2-1, with 16 bases lining up with TRBD2. CDR3 sequence (DNA): TGTGCCAGCTCCGGGACTAGCGGGGGGGCCCAGTTCTTC. Translation: CASSGTSGGAQFF.